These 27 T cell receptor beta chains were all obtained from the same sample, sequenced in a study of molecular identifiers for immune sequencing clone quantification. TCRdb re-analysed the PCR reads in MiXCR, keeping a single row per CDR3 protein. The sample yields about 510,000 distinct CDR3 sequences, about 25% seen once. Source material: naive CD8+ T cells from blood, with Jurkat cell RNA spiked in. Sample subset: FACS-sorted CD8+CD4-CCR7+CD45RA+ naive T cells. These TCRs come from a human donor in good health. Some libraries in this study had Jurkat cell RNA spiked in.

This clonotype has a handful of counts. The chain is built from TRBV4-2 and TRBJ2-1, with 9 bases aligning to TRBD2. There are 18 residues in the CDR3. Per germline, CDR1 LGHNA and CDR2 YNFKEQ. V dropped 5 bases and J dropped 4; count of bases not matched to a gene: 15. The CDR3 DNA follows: TGTGCCAGCAGCGTAAACCGCGAGCGGGAGGTGTGGTACAATGAGCAGTTCTTC. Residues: CASSVNREREVWYNEQFF.

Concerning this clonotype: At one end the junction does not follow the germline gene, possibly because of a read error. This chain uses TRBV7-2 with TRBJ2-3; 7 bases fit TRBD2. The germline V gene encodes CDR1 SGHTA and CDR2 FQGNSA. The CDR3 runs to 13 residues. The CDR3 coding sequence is TGTGCGGGGCGGGGAGGGTTCACAGATACGCAGGATTTT. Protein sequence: CAGRGGFTDTQDF.

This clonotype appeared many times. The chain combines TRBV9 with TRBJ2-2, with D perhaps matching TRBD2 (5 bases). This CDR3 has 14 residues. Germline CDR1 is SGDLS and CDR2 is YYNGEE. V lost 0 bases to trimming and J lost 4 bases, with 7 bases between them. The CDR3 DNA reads TGTGCCAGCAGCGTAGGAGGAGGCACCGGGGAGCTGTTTTTT. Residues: CASSVGGGTGELFF.

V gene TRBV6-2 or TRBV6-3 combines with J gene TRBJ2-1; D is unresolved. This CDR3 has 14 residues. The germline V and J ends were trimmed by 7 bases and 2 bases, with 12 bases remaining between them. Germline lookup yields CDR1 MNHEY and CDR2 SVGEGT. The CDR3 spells CASTTERPYNEQFF. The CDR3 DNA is TGTGCCAGCACAACGGAGAGGCCCTACAATGAGCAGTTCTTC.

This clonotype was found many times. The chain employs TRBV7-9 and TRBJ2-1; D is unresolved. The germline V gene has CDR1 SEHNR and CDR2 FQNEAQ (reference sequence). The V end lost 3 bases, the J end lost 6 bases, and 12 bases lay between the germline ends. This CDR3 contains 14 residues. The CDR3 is CASSFVGRSNEQFF. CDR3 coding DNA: TGTGCCAGCAGCTTTGTCGGCAGATCCAATGAGCAGTTCTTC.

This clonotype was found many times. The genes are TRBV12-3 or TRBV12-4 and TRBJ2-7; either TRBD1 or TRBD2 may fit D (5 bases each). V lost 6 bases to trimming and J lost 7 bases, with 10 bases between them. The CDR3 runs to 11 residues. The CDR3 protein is CASRSGTEQYF. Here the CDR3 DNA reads TGTGCCAGCAGGTCAGGGACGGAGCAGTACTTC.

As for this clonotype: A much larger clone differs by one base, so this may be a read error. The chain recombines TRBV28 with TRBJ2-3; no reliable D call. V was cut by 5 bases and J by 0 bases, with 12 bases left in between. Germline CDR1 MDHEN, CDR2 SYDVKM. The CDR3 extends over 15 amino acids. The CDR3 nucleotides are TGTGCCAGCAGTCCCCACAGAGGCAGCACAGATACGCAGTATTTT. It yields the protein CASSPHRGSTDTQYF.

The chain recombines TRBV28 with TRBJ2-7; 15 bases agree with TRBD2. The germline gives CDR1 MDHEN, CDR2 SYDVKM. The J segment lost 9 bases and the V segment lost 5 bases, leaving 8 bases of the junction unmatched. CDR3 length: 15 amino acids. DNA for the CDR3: TGTGCCAGCAGTGGACTAGCGGGAGGGCTGGCAGGGCAGTACTTC. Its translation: CASSGLAGGLAGQYF.

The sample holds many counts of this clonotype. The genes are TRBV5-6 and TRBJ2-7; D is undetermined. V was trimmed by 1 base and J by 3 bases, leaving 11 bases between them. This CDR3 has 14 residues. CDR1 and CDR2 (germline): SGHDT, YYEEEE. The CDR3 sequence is CASSLRTLNYEQYF. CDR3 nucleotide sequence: TGTGCCAGCAGCTTGCGGACCCTAAACTACGAGCAGTACTTC.

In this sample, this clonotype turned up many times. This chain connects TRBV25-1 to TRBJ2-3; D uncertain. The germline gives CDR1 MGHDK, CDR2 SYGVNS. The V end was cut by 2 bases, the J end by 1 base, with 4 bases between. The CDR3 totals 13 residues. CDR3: CASSEIGTDTQYF. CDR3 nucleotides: TGTGCCAGCAGTGAAATCGGCACAGATACGCAGTATTTT.

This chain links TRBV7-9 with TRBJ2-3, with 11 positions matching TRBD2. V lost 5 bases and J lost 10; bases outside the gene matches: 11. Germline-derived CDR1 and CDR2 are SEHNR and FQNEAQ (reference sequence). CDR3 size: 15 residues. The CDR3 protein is CASSMTSGTRDAQYF. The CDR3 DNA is TGTGCCAGCAGCATGACTAGCGGGACCAGGGATGCGCAGTATTTT.

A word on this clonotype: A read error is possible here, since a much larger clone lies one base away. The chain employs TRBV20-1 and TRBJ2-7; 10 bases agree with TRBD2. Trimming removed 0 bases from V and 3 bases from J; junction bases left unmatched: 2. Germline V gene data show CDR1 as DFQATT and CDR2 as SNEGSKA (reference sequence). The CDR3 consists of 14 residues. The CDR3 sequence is CSARDTSGVYEQYF. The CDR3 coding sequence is TGCAGTGCTAGAGATACTAGCGGGGTCTACGAGCAGTACTTC.

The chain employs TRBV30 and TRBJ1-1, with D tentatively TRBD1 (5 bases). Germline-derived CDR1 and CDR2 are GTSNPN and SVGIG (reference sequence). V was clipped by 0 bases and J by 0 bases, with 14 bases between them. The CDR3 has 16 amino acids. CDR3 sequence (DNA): TGTGCCTGGAGTGTATTGGGAAAGGGGTTGAACACTGAAGCTTTCTTT. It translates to CAWSVLGKGLNTEAFF.

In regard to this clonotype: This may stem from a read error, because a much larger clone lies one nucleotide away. The CDR3 DNA is TGTACCAGCAGTTTAGACTACCAAGAGACCCAGTACTTC. Amino acid sequence: CTSSLDYQETQYF. This sequence joins TRBV28 and TRBJ2-5; D is ambiguous. Germline values: CDR1 MDHEN, CDR2 SYDVKM. The CDR3 is 13 amino acids.

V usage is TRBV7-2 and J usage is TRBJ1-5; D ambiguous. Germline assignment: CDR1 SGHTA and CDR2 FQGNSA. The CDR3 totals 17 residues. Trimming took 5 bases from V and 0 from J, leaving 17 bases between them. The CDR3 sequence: CASSLRVLGNSNQPQHF. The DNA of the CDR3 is TGTGCCAGCAGCCTTAGAGTCCTCGGGAATAGCAATCAGCCCCAGCATTTT.

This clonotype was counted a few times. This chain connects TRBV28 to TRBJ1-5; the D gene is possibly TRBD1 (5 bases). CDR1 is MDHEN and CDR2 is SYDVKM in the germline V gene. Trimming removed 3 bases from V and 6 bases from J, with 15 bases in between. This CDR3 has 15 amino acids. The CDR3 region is CASSFPPGRTQPQHF. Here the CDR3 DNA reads TGTGCCAGCAGTTTCCCCCCAGGGAGGACTCAGCCCCAGCATTTT.

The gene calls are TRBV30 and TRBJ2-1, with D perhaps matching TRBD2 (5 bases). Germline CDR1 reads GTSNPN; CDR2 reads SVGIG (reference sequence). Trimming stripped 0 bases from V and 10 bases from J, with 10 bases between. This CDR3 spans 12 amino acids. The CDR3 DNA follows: TGTGCCTGGAGTGTACAAGGAGGCGAGCAGTTCTTC. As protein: CAWSVQGGEQFF.

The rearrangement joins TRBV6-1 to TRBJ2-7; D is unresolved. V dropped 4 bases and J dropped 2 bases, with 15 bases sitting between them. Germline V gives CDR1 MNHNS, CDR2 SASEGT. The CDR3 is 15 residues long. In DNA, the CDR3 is TGTGCCAGCAGTGCCCCGACGGAAGGAACCTACGAGCAGTACTTC. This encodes CASSAPTEGTYEQYF.

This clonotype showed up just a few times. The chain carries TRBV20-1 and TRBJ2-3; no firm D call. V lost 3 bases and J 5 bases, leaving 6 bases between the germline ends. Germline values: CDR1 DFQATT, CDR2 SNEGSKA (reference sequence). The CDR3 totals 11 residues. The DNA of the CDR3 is TGCAGTGCTAGGTCGCGAGATACGCAGTATTTT. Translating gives CSARSRDTQYF.

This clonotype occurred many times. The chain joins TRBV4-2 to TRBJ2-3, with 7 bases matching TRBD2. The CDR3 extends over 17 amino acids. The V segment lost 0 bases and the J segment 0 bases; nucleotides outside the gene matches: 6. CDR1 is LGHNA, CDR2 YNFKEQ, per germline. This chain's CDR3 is CASSQDGLAVSTDTQYF. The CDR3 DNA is TGTGCCAGCAGCCAAGATGGGCTAGCGGTGAGCACAGATACGCAGTATTTT.

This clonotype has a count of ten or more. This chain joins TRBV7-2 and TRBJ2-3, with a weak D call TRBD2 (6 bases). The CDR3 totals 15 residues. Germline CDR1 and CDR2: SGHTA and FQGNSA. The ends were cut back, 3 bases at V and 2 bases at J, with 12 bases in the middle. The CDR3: CASSFRDFNTDTQYF. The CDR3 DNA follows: TGTGCCAGCAGCTTCCGGGACTTCAACACAGATACGCAGTATTTT. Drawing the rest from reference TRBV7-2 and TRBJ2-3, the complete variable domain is GAGVSQSPSNKVTEKGKDVELRCDPISGHTALYWYRQSLGQGLEFLIYFQGNSAPDKSGLPSDRFSAERTGGSVSTLTIQRTQQEDSAVYLCASSFRDFNTDTQYFGPGTRLTVL.

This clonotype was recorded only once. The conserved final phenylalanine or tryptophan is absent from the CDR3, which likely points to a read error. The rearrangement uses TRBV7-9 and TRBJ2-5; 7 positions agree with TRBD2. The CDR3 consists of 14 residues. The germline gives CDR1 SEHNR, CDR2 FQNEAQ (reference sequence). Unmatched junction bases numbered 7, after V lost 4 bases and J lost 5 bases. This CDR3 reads CASSWMRERETQYS. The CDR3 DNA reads TGTGCCAGCAGCTGGATGCGGGAGCGGGAGACCCAGTACTCC.

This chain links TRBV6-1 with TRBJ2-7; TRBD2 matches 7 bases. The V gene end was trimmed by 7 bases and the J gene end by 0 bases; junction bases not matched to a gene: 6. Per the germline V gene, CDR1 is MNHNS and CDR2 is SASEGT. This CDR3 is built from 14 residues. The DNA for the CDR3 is TGTGCCAGCACCCCACGGGACTACTCCTACGAGCAGTACTTC. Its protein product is CASTPRDYSYEQYF.

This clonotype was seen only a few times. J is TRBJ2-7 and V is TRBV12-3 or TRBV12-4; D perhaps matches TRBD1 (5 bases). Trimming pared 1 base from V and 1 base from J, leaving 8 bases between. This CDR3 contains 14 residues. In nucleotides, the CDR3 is TGTGCCAGCAGTTTAGTGGGGCAGTCCTACGAGCAGTACTTC. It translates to CASSLVGQSYEQYF.

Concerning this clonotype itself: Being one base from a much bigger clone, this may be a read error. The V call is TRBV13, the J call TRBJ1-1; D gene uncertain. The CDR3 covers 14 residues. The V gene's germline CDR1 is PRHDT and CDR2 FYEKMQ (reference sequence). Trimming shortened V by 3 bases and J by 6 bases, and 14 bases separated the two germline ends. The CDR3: CASSFSAGNAEAFF. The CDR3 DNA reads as TGTGCCAGCAGCTTCTCAGCGGGAAACGCTGAAGCTTTCTTT.

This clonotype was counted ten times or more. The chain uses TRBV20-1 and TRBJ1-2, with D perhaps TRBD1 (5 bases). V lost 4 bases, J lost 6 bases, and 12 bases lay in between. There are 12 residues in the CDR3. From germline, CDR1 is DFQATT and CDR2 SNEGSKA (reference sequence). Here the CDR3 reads CSAMTVYHGYTF. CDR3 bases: TGCAGTGCTATGACAGTCTATCATGGCTACACCTTC.

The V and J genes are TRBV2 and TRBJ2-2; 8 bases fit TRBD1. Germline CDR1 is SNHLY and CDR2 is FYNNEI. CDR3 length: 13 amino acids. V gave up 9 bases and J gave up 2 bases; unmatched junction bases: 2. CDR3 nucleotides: TGTGCCAGAGGACAGGGAAACACCGGGGAGCTGTTTTTT. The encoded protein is CARGQGNTGELFF.